The source of this T cell receptor (beta chain) is a study of OX40 agonist ivuxolimab in advanced cancers. Background on the study: Having had anti-PD-1, anti-PD-L1 or anti-CTLA-4 therapy before was allowed, and about 40% had some. Three partial responders included one hepatocellular carcinoma patient and two cutaneous melanoma patients.

Profiled with immunoSEQ multiplex PCR; TCRdb holds only in-frame clones, not every one. The sample contains tens of thousands of clones, roughly 91% of which appear only once. Study outcomes and limitations: The study found among the lowest clonal expansion in partial responders at 0.1-3.0 mg/kg. It was also the case that some nonresponders had low normalized T-cell clonal expansion.

Points on this clone: Its antigen is unidentified.

This clonotype was obtained from an adult with an advanced solid tumor such as melanoma, head and neck, liver or kidney cancer. The source material was CD4+ or CD8+ T cells sorted from blood, sampled in a trial of the OX40 agonist ivuxolimab.

This chain's CDR3 is CASSSGHDVYEQYF. CDR3 sequence (DNA): TGCGCCAGCAGCTCGGGACACGATGTCTACGAGCAGTACTTC. The chain couples TRBV5-1 to TRBJ2-7, with D possibly being TRBD1 (6 bases). The CDR3 consists of 14 residues. Trimming removed 3 bases from V and 3 bases from J, with 13 bases in between. Germline V CDR1 and CDR2: SGHRS, YFSETQ.